These 5 T cell receptor beta chains share one sample of origin, sequenced in a study of T-cell reconstitution after alpha-beta-depleted transplantation in children. Preparation of the TCRbeta library involved a method that used unique molecular identifiers. Each CDR3 protein gets one entry after TCRdb re-called the PCR reads with MiXCR. The data contain more than 120,000 distinct CDR3 sequences, 8% to 10% of them singletons. The input for sequencing was PBMCs, mostly from graft donor cells, taken 180 days after TCRalphabeta/CD19-depleted stem cell transplant. Receptor source: a female patient aged 2 to 10 who had a stem cell transplant for congenital amegakaryocytic thrombocytopenia, so the T cells may come from the graft donor.

This clonotype was observed many times. The CDR3: CASSPTWTGDQPQHF. The DNA of the CDR3 is TGTGCCAGCAGTCCGACTTGGACAGGGGATCAGCCCCAGCATTTT. The chain carries TRBV28 and TRBJ1-5; 9 nucleotides align to TRBD1. Germline trimming cut 5 bases from V and 5 bases from J; bases unmatched to any gene: 7. Germline lookup yields CDR1 MDHEN and CDR2 SYDVKM. CDR3 length equals 15 residues.

This clonotype was counted many times. The J gene is TRBJ2-2, the V gene TRBV7-8; unclear D gene. The CDR3 is 15 residues long. CDR1 SGHVS and CDR2 FQNEAQ come from the germline V gene. V was clipped by 6 bases and J by 0 bases, with 11 bases between them. CDR3 in DNA: TGTGCCAGCAGACGCAGCCGCGCGAACACCGGGGAGCTGTTTTTT. It is translated as CASRRSRANTGELFF.

The rearrangement joins TRBV6-1 to TRBJ2-7; tentative D call: TRBD1 (5 bases). CDR1 and CDR2 from the germline V gene are MNHNS and SASEGT. CDR3 size: 13 residues. Trimming removed 8 bases from V and 3 bases from J, with 14 bases in between. CDR3 residues: CASAPGYGYEQYF. The CDR3 DNA is TGTGCCAGCGCCCCAGGGTACGGCTACGAGCAGTACTTC.

The genes are TRBV15 and TRBJ2-5; D is perhaps TRBD2 (5 bases). The CDR3 totals 16 residues. Germline V CDR1 and CDR2: LNHNV, YYDKDF (reference sequence). Trimming removed 0 bases at V and 5 bases at J, with 16 bases between. The CDR3 protein is CATSRDFRTFGETQYF. The CDR3 region has the DNA TGTGCCACCAGCAGAGATTTTCGGACTTTTGGTGAGACCCAGTACTTC.

The chain is built from TRBV5-4 and TRBJ2-7; 10 positions agree with TRBD1. The V gene end was trimmed by 1 base and the J gene end by 3 bases; junction bases not matched to a gene: 4. The CDR3 sequence is 15 residues long. Germline-derived CDR1 and CDR2 are SGHNT and YYREEE (reference sequence). CDR3 sequence: CASSLSGTGDYEQYF. The CDR3, as DNA: TGTGCCAGCAGCTTGTCGGGGACAGGGGACTACGAGCAGTACTTC.